This TCR beta chain was sequenced in a study of CD8+ T cells in alopecia areata. cDNA serving as the sequencing template came from extracted, reverse transcribed RNA. Data came from immunoSEQ multiplex PCR; TCRdb stores just in-frame clones and leaves some out. The sample lists about 190,000 clones; 50% to 75% were seen once. Treatment defined: oral pan-JAK inhibitor, 5-10 mg twice daily. The CDR3 sequence is 13 residues long. The J segment lost 8 bases and the V segment lost 5 bases, leaving 4 bases of the junction unmatched. Germline CDR1 and CDR2: MNHEY and SMNVEV (reference sequence). This chain links TRBV27 with TRBJ1-2; TRBD1 aligns across 11 bases. Specimen: CD4+ T cells sorted from blood, collected at week 4, from a patient treated with tofacitinib. This clonotype was sampled from a human donor with alopecia areata. The chain's CDR3 is CASSPGTGGGYTF. CDR3 sequence (DNA): TGTGCCAGCAGTCCCGGGACAGGGGGAGGCTACACCTTC.